This T cell receptor beta chain stems from a study of cytomegalovirus exposure and HLA in healthy donors. This clone was seen only a few times. Trimming took 5 bases from V and 4 from J, leaving 20 bases between them. Germline V gene data show CDR1 as SGHVS and CDR2 as FNYEAQ. CDR3 length equals 16 residues. Primers included in the PCR were 60 Vbeta and 13 Jbeta primers. Generated by immunoSEQ multiplex PCR, the TCRdb table keeps only in-frame clones and is missing some. The repertoire holds roughly 160,000 clones, with 75% to 80% as singletons. Sequenced: PBMCs. The gene calls are TRBV7-6 and TRBJ2-5, with D tentatively TRBD2 (7 bases). This sequence was found in a man over 45 in good health and CMV-seropositive. CDR3 region: CASSPFRGGAGETQYF. The CDR3 DNA reads as TGTGCCAGCAGCCCGTTTAGAGGGGGGGCCGGAGAGACCCAGTACTTC. Full variable domain (remainder filled in from reference TRBV7-6 and TRBJ2-5): GAGVSQSPRYKVTKRGQDVALRCDPISGHVSLYWYRQALGQGPEFLTYFNYEAQQDKSGLPNDRFSAERPEGSISTLTIQRTEQRDSAMYRCASSPFRGGAGETQYFGPGTRLLVL.